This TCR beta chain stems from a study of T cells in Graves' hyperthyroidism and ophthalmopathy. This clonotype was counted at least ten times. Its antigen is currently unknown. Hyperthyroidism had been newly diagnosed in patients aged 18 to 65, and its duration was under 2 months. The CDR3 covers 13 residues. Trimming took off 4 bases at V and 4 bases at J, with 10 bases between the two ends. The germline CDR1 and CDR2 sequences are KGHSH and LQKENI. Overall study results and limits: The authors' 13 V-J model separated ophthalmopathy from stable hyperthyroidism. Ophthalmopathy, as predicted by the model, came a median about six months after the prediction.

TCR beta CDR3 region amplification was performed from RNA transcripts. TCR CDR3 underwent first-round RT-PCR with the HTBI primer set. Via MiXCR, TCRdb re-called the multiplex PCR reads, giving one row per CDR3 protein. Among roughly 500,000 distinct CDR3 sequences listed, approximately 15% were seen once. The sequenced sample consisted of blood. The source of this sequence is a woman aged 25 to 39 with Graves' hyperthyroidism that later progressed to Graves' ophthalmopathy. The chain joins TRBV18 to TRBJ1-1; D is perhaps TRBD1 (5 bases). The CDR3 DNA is TGTGCCAGCTCACTAAGCAGGGCCACTGAAGCTTTCTTT. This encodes CASSLSRATEAFF.